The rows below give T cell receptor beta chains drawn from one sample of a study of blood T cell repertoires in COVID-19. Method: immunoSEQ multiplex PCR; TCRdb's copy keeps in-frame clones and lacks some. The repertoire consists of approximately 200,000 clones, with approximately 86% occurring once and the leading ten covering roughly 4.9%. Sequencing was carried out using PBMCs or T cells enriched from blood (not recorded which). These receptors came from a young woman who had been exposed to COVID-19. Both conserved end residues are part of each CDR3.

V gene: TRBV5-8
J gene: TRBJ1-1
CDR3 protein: CASSYRDRGTEAFF

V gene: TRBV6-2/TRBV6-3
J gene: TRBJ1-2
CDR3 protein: CASSDGTGVQIYGYTF

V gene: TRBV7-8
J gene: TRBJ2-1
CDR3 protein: CASYPAEQWNEQFF

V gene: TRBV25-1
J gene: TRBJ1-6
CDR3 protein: CASSETLYNSPLHF

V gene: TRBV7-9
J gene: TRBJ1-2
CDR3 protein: CASSLGASGTGGLGYTF

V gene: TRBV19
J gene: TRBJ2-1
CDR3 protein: CASRTSGGARNEQFF

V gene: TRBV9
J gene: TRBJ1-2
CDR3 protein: CASTVHDSGGYTF

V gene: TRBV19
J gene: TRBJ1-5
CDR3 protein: CASREDRGLQPQHF

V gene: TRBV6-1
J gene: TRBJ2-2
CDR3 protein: CASSEFNSGGELFF

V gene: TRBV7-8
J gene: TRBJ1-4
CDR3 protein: CASSLDREYEKLFF